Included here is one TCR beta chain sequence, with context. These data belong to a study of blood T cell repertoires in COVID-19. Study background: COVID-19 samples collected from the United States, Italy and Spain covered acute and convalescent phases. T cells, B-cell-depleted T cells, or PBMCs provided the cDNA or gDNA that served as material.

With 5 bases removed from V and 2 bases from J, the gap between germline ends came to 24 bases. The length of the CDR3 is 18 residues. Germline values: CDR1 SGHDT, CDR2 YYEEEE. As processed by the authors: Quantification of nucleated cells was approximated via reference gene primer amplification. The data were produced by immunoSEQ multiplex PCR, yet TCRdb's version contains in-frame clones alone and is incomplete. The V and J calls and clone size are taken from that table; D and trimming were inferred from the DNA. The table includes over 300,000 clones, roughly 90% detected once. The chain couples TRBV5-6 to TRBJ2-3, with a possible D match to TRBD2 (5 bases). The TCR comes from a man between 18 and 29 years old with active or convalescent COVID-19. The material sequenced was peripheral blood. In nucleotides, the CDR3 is TGTGCCAGCAGAAGAAAGGGTTTAAACGGGGAGAACACAGATACGCAGTATTTT. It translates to CASRRKGLNGENTDTQYF. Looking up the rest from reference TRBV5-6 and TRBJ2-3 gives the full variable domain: DAGVTQSPTHLIKTRGQQVTLRCSPKSGHDTVSWYQQALGQGPQFIFQYYEEEERQRGNFPDRFSGHQFPNYSSELNVNALLLGDSALYLCASRRKGLNGENTDTQYFGPGTRLTVL.